The sample holds a few counts of the clone carrying this T cell receptor (beta chain). TCRdb fed the 5' RACE reads into MiXCR, producing one record per CDR3 protein. Of fewer than 45,000 distinct CDR3 sequences listed, around 2.5% were seen once; the top ten hold around 10%. The data stem from a study of neurological immune-mediated disorders. V was shortened by 0 bases and J by 7 bases, with 4 bases between the two germline ends. Germline V gene data show CDR1 as SGHVS and CDR2 as FNYEAQ. The CDR3 is made up of 11 amino acids. The genes are TRBV7-6 and TRBJ2-7, with D unclear. The clonotype originates from a man under 40 with multiple sclerosis. The specimen was PBMCs. The CDR3 DNA follows: TGTGCCAGCAGCTTAGCAAAAGAGCAGTACTTC. This gives the protein CASSLAKEQYF.